Included here is one TCR beta chain sequence, with context. One end of the junction is discordant with germline, which a read error may explain. Next came a second PCR, run for about 7 to 12 cycles, which used a sample-barcoded 5' primer along with a J-beta primer mix. TCRdb analysed the 5' RACE reads with MiXCR anew, one entry per CDR3 protein. The sample lists about 780,000 distinct CDR3 sequences; more than 35% were seen once. This CDR3 contains 13 residues. Germline CDR1 and CDR2: SEHNR and FQNEAQ (reference sequence). These data originate in a study of blood T cells in healthy people across ages.

The sequence was obtained from an elderly man in good health. Sequenced material: blood. J is TRBJ1-6 and V is TRBV7-9, with a possible D match to TRBD1 (5 bases). CDR3 region: CASRRGQISPPHF. The DNA for the CDR3 is TGTGCCAGCAGACGAGGACAAATCTCACCCCCCCACTTT.